The 23 T cell receptor beta chains below were found in one sample sequenced in a study of T cell responses to AZD1222 COVID-19 vaccine. Sequencing was performed with immunoSEQ multiplex PCR; in TCRdb, only in-frame clones are kept and a portion is missing. The repertoire has approximately 90,000 clones, roughly nine tenths of them found once; the top ten carry roughly 7.5%. The sequencing here drew on peripheral blood, taken on day 0 of AZD1222 vaccination. The receptors come from an adult in good health.

The chain combines TRBV3-1 (or the pseudogene TRBV3-2) with TRBJ2-3; D not resolved. Per the germline V gene, CDR1 is LGHDT and CDR2 is YNNKEL (reference sequence). V lost 0 bases to trimming and J lost 11 bases, with 18 bases between them. The CDR3 loop spans 15 amino acids. The CDR3, as DNA: TGTGCCAGCAGCCAAGATCGCTCGCGTGGGGTTGGGCAGTATTTT. This codes for CASSQDRSRGVGQYF.

The V and J genes are TRBV7-9 and TRBJ2-7; a weak D match, TRBD2 (6 bases). The CDR3 spans 17 residues. Trimming left V 2 bases short and J 1 base short, with 18 bases between. Germline V gene data show CDR1 as SEHNR and CDR2 as FQNEAQ (reference sequence). CDR3 DNA: TGTGCCAGCAGCTTAAGGGGACTCGATCCTTTTTCCTACGAGCAGTACTTC. Amino acid sequence: CASSLRGLDPFSYEQYF.

The V and J genes are TRBV2 and TRBJ1-5; D is undetermined. The CDR3 consists of 12 residues. Deletions cut 6 bases from V and 4 bases from J, with 7 bases between. Germline V gene data show CDR1 as SNHLY and CDR2 as FYNNEI. CDR3 in amino acids: CASSPENQPQHF. The CDR3 DNA follows: TGTGCCAGCAGCCCTGAGAATCAGCCCCAGCATTTT.

Written as DNA, the CDR3 is TGTGCCAGCAGCCGCGTGGCCGGGGAGGAGCAGTACTTC. This translates into CASSRVAGEEQYF. The chain combines TRBV3-1 (or the pseudogene TRBV3-2) with TRBJ2-7, with a possible D match to TRBD2 (5 bases). The CDR3 is 13 residues long. The ends were cut back, 4 bases at V and 7 bases at J, with 14 bases in the middle. Germline CDR1 LGHDT, CDR2 YNNKEL (reference sequence).

V and J are TRBV11-2 and TRBJ1-1; D is undetermined. V was clipped by 5 bases and J by 9 bases, with 10 bases between them. Per germline, CDR1 SGHAT and CDR2 FQNNGV. This CDR3 spans 11 amino acids. The CDR3: CASSHGFKAFF. The CDR3 nucleotides are TGTGCCAGCAGCCATGGTTTTAAAGCTTTCTTT.

CDR3 DNA: TGTGCCAGCTCCGGGACAGGGAACCAGCCCCAGCATTTT. It is translated as CASSGTGNQPQHF. J is TRBJ1-5 and V is TRBV19, with 9 bases identical to TRBD1. J was trimmed by 7 bases and V by 9 bases; bases with no gene match: 7. The CDR3 contains 13 residues. The germline CDR1 and CDR2 sequences are LNHDA and SQIVND (reference sequence).

The chain uses TRBV9 and TRBJ2-1; TRBD2 matches at 12 bases. V trimming: 0 bases; J trimming: 8 bases; junction bases outside the gene matches: 9. Germline V gene sequence: CDR1 SGDLS, CDR2 YYNGEE. The CDR3 consists of 17 residues. The chain's CDR3 is CASSVVGRLAGADEQFF. CDR3 coding DNA: TGTGCCAGCAGCGTAGTGGGGAGACTAGCGGGAGCCGATGAGCAGTTCTTC. Complete variable domain (other parts from reference TRBV9 and TRBJ2-1): DSGVTQTPKHLITATGQRVTLRCSPRSGDLSVYWYQQSLDQGLQFLIQYYNGEERAKGNILERFSAQQFPDLHSELNLSSLELGDSALYFCASSVVGRLAGADEQFFGPGTRLTVL.

The chain links TRBV7-9 to TRBJ2-5; 9 bases are shared with TRBD1. The CDR3 covers 15 residues. Trimming took 5 bases from V and 3 from J; bases not matched to a gene: 7. Germline lookup yields CDR1 SEHNR and CDR2 FQNEAQ (reference sequence). The CDR3 DNA sequence: TGTGCCAGCAGCAGAACAGGGGGCGCGGAAGAGACCCAGTACTTC. Its translation is CASSRTGGAEETQYF.

The V and J genes are TRBV5-6 and TRBJ2-3; tentative D call: TRBD2 (5 bases). This CDR3 has 15 residues. Germline values: CDR1 SGHDT, CDR2 YYEEEE. Between the trimmed V and J ends, which lost 0 bases and 4 bases, there was a span of 12 bases. The CDR3 bases are TGTGCCAGCAGCTTGGCGGGAAGACAAGCAGATACGCAGTATTTT. Translated, it gives CASSLAGRQADTQYF. The entire variable domain, with the rest obtained from reference TRBV5-6 and TRBJ2-3, is as follows: DAGVTQSPTHLIKTRGQQVTLRCSPKSGHDTVSWYQQALGQGPQFIFQYYEEEERQRGNFPDRFSGHQFPNYSSELNVNALLLGDSALYLCASSLAGRQADTQYFGPGTRLTVL.

The chain is built from TRBV20-1 and TRBJ2-5; TRBD2 matches 11 bases. The CDR3 is 16 residues long. Germline loops: CDR1 DFQATT, CDR2 SNEGSKA (reference sequence). V was clipped by 3 bases and J by 2 bases; unmatched bases: 8. CDR3 nucleotide sequence: TGCAGTGCTAGTGCTATCAGGACTAGCGGGCAAGAGACCCAGTACTTC. Translated, it gives CSASAIRTSGQETQYF.

The chain combines TRBV5-1 with TRBJ2-7; D might be TRBD2 (5 bases). The CDR3 has 14 amino acids. Germline CDR1 and CDR2: SGHRS and YFSETQ. V was clipped by 0 bases and J by 5 bases, with 12 bases between them. This CDR3 is CASSLGPGNNEQYF. DNA of the CDR3: TGCGCCAGCAGCTTGGGTCCCGGGAACAACGAGCAGTACTTC.

The rearrangement joins TRBV6-1 to TRBJ1-5; perhaps TRBD1 as D (6 bases). The CDR3 totals 16 residues. Germline CDR1 and CDR2: MNHNS and SASEGT. Between the trimmed V and J ends, which lost 0 bases and 4 bases, there was a span of 13 bases. The CDR3: CASSEARGALNQPQHF. CDR3 bases: TGTGCCAGCAGTGAAGCTCGGGGGGCTTTAAATCAGCCCCAGCATTTT.

The chain couples TRBV27 to TRBJ2-7, with 12 positions matching TRBD1. This CDR3 region has 16 residues. Germline V lookup: CDR1 MNHEY, CDR2 SMNVEV (reference sequence). The V segment lost 6 bases and the J segment 5 bases; nucleotides outside the gene matches: 11. This CDR3 reads CASSSASGTGGNEQYF. The CDR3 DNA sequence: TGTGCCAGCAGCTCCGCGAGCGGGACAGGGGGCAACGAGCAGTACTTC.

V and J are TRBV7-2 and TRBJ1-1, with D perhaps matching TRBD1 (6 bases). Germline loops: CDR1 SGHTA, CDR2 FQGNSA. The CDR3 loop spans 15 amino acids. The V gene lost 5 bases and the J gene lost 5 bases, with 18 bases spanning the gap. CDR3 protein: CASSRSPGQGTEAFF. CDR3 DNA sequence: TGTGCCAGCAGCAGGAGCCCAGGGCAGGGGACTGAAGCTTTCTTT.

The chain employs TRBV28 and TRBJ1-5, with 10 nucleotides matching TRBD1. J was trimmed by 7 bases and V by 6 bases; bases with no gene match: 6. The germline CDR1 and CDR2 sequences are MDHEN and SYDVKM. The CDR3 has 14 amino acids. The CDR3 bases are TGTGCCAGCAGGACGACAGGGGGCTGGCAGCCCCAGCATTTT. Amino acids: CASRTTGGWQPQHF.

This chain uses TRBV5-8 with TRBJ1-2; D is unclear. The V gene lost 4 bases and the J gene lost 8 bases, with 12 bases spanning the gap. Germline V gene data show CDR1 as SGHTS and CDR2 as YDEGEE. This CDR3 spans 12 amino acids. The CDR3 nucleotides read TGTGCCAGCAGCGTCCGGGTTTACGGCTACACCTTC. This sequence encodes CASSVRVYGYTF. Looking up the rest from reference TRBV5-8 and TRBJ1-2 gives the full variable domain: EAGVTQSPTHLIKTRGQQATLRCSPISGHTSVYWYQQALGLGLQFLLWYDEGEERNRGNFPPRFSGRQFPNYSSELNVNALELEDSALYLCASSVRVYGYTFGSGTRLTVV.

This clone has only a few counts. The chain links TRBV30 to TRBJ1-1, with D uncertain. Germline loops: CDR1 GTSNPN, CDR2 SVGIG (reference sequence). This CDR3 has 12 residues. Trimming shortened V by 4 bases and J by 3 bases, and 9 bases separated the two germline ends. In DNA, the CDR3 is TGTGCCTGGACCGCGGGTCACACTGAAGCTTTCTTT. Protein sequence: CAWTAGHTEAFF.

The rearrangement joins TRBV4-1 to TRBJ1-1, with TRBD1 as a possible D gene (5 bases). Looked up from germline, CDR1 is MGHRA and CDR2 is YSYEKL. This CDR3 contains 16 residues. V lost 1 base, J lost 1 base, and 13 bases lay in between. This chain's CDR3 is CASSQGGGTGNTEAFF. As DNA, the CDR3 is TGCGCCAGCAGCCAAGGGGGCGGGACGGGGAACACTGAAGCTTTCTTT.

Worth noting for this clone: The sample carries other DNA sequences with the same CDR3. The V gene is TRBV24-1, the J gene TRBJ2-7, with 12 nucleotides matching TRBD2. Trimming removed 3 bases from V and 1 base from J; junction bases left unmatched: 3. CDR1 and CDR2 from the germline V gene are KGHDR and SFDVKD. The CDR3 loop spans 16 amino acids. CDR3 protein: CATSDPTSGSSYEQYF. CDR3 DNA sequence: TGTGCCACCAGTGATCCGACTAGCGGGAGTTCCTACGAGCAGTACTTC.

The chain recombines TRBV18 with TRBJ1-2; 8 nucleotides line up with TRBD1. After removal of 8 bases from V and 2 bases from J, the junction contained 7 bases not matched to a gene. CDR1 and CDR2 (germline): KGHSH, LQKENI. This CDR3 has 14 residues. The CDR3, as DNA: TGTGCCAGCCACGGGACAGGCGAAAACTATGGCTACACCTTC. It is translated as CASHGTGENYGYTF.

This chain joins TRBV29-1 and TRBJ2-3; 11 bases agree with TRBD1. The junction had 8 bases not matched to a gene; V was cut back by 7 bases and J by 2 bases. Germline-derived CDR1 and CDR2 are SQVTM and ANQGSEA. The CDR3 consists of 15 residues. The CDR3 spells CSATGTGGYTDTQYF. CDR3 nucleotides: TGCAGCGCTACCGGGACAGGGGGATACACAGATACGCAGTATTTT.

The genes are TRBV5-1 and TRBJ2-1, with 8 bases identical to TRBD1. Germline lookup yields CDR1 SGHRS and CDR2 YFSETQ. Trimming removed 4 bases from V and 7 bases from J; junction bases left unmatched: 7. The CDR3 consists of 14 residues. The chain's CDR3 is CASSPDREGNEQFF. DNA of the CDR3: TGCGCCAGCAGCCCGGACAGGGAAGGTAATGAGCAGTTCTTC.

CDR3 amino acids: CASRGTTPYNEQFF. Written as DNA, the CDR3 is TGTGCCAGCAGGGGGACTACCCCCTACAATGAGCAGTTCTTC. The rearrangement joins TRBV27 to TRBJ2-1; TRBD2 agrees at 7 bases. Germline V CDR1 and CDR2: MNHEY, SMNVEV (reference sequence). The CDR3 is 14 residues long. Germline trimming cut 6 bases from V and 2 bases from J; bases unmatched to any gene: 4.